A single sample is the source of the 17 T cell receptor beta chains below, sequenced in a study of blood T cells in healthy people across ages (dated by TCRdb to between 2015 and 2016). The library came from 5' RACE. The instrument was an Illumina HiSeq 2500. A second PCR of about 7 to 12 cycles was run with a J-beta primer mix and a sample-barcoded 5' primer. Through fastp at Q25 and MiXCR, TCRdb rebuilt clones from the public reads, retaining in-frame beta chains. Rows with one shared CDR3 protein collapse into an entry with the most common genes and DNA. The table for this sample lists roughly 1.4 million distinct CDR3 sequences; approximately 60% of them were counted only once. The top ten clones comprise over 5.5% of the sample. Sequenced input: blood. Every receptor here comes from a man aged 18 to 29 in good health.

About this clonotype itself: Compared with germline, one end of the junction differs, possibly owing to a read error. The chain has TRBV27 and TRBJ1-2, with D perhaps TRBD1 (6 bases). CDR3 length: 14 residues. Germline CDR1 reads MNHEY; CDR2 reads SMNVEV (reference sequence). The CDR3 DNA sequence: TGTGCCAGCAGTGTATCCCAAACAGGGACCACCTACACCTTC. Encoded protein: CASSVSQTGTTYTF.

This chain uses TRBV27 with TRBJ1-5; 9 bases align to TRBD1. Germline values: CDR1 MNHEY, CDR2 SMNVEV (reference sequence). This CDR3 region has 16 residues. V lost 5 bases and J lost 7; bases outside the gene matches: 12. The CDR3 region has the DNA TGTGCCAGCAGTCCTCCGGGACAGGGAACGTTACAGCCCCAGCATTTT. Protein: CASSPPGQGTLQPQHF.

J is TRBJ2-7 and V is TRBV6-1; TRBD2 matches 10 bases. This CDR3 is 15 amino acids long. From germline, CDR1 is MNHNS and CDR2 SASEGT. J lost 0 bases, V lost 7 bases, and 6 bases had no gene match. The CDR3 loop reads CASTPSGSPSYEQYF. CDR3 nucleotide sequence: TGTGCCAGCACCCCTAGCGGGAGCCCCTCCTACGAGCAGTACTTC.

The rearrangement links TRBV19 to TRBJ2-5; no reliable D call. Gene TRBJ2-7 matches the end of the DNA better, so the J call may be wrong. The CDR3 length is 13 residues. Germline-derived CDR1 and CDR2 are LNHDA and SQIVND (reference sequence). The CDR3 region is CASKARSSGEQYF. CDR3 nucleotide sequence: TGTGCCAGTAAAGCCCGGTCCAGTGGCGAGCAGTACTTC.

V and J are TRBV6-1 and TRBJ1-1; no clear D gene. The germline gives CDR1 MNHNS, CDR2 SASEGT. The CDR3 length is 11 residues. V was pared by 3 bases and J by 9 bases, with 8 bases between. The DNA for the CDR3 is TGTGCCAGCAGTGACAGATTACAAGCTTTCTTT. Translating it yields CASSDRLQAFF.

V usage is TRBV6-5 and J usage is TRBJ1-2, with D possibly matching TRBD1 (6 bases). The ends were cut back, 6 bases at V and 5 bases at J, with 16 bases in the middle. Per the germline V gene, CDR1 is MNHEY and CDR2 is SVGAGI. The CDR3 contains 14 residues. CDR3 DNA: TGTGCCAGCAGAACTCCGGGACACCGATATGGCTACACCTTC. The encoded protein is CASRTPGHRYGYTF.

This chain's CDR3 is CASSLAGVVNQPQHF. For the CDR3, the DNA is TGTGCCAGCAGCTTAGCAGGGGTTGTAAATCAGCCCCAGCATTTT. The rearrangement uses TRBV7-2 and TRBJ1-5, with TRBD1 as a possible D gene (5 bases). The germline V gene encodes CDR1 SGHTA and CDR2 FQGNSA. Trimming left V 0 bases short and J 4 bases short, with 10 bases between. The CDR3 has 15 amino acids.

CDR3 nucleotides: TGTGCCAGCAGCGACCCCCAGGGAGGGTTAGAGACCCAGTACTTC. Translation gives CASSDPQGGLETQYF. J is TRBJ2-5 and V is TRBV7-6; 7 nucleotides line up with TRBD2. V lost 5 bases to trimming and J lost 4 bases; unmatched junction nucleotides: 10. The CDR3 extends over 15 amino acids. Per the germline V gene, CDR1 is SGHVS and CDR2 is FNYEAQ.

The chain uses TRBV20-1 and TRBJ2-7; maybe TRBD2 (7 bases). The V and J ends lost 4 bases and 3 bases respectively, with 22 bases between them. This CDR3 is built from 16 residues. Germline CDR1 reads DFQATT; CDR2 reads SNEGSKA (reference sequence). The CDR3 sequence is CSANQGRGGLNYEQYF. The CDR3 DNA sequence: TGCAGTGCTAACCAGGGAAGGGGGGGGCTTAACTACGAGCAGTACTTC.

This clonotype has only a few counts. The chain recombines TRBV29-1 with TRBJ2-5; TRBD1 matches at 8 bases. This CDR3 region has 13 residues. The V gene end was trimmed by 4 bases and the J gene end by 5 bases; junction bases not matched to a gene: 6. The germline CDR1 and CDR2 sequences are SQVTM and ANQGSEA. CDR3 coding DNA: TGCAGCGTTGTTCGGACAGGGAGGGAGACCCAGTACTTC. This sequence encodes CSVVRTGRETQYF.

The CDR3 loop reads CATSRQTGLNIQYF. The CDR3 DNA is TGTGCCACCAGCAGACAGACAGGGCTTAACATTCAGTACTTC. This rearrangement joins TRBV15 to TRBJ2-4; 7 bases align to TRBD1. In germline, CDR1 is LNHNV, CDR2 YYDKDF (reference sequence). The CDR3 has 14 amino acids. Trimming removed 2 bases from V and 7 bases from J; junction bases left unmatched: 5.

This clonotype has only a few counts. The chain couples TRBV13 to TRBJ2-5; 14 bases align to TRBD2. The germline CDR1 and CDR2 sequences are PRHDT and FYEKMQ (reference sequence). The CDR3 length is 16 residues. V shed 3 bases, J shed 2 bases, and the junction held 2 bases outside the gene matches. For the CDR3, the DNA is TGTGCCAGCAGCTTTGGACTAGCGGGGGGTCAAGAGACCCAGTACTTC. Its protein product is CASSFGLAGGQETQYF.

The chain employs TRBV14 and TRBJ1-5; 9 positions match TRBD1. Germline CDR1 SGHDN, CDR2 FVKESK. Germline trimming cut 3 bases from V and 4 bases from J; bases unmatched to any gene: 4. CDR3 size: 15 residues. Here the CDR3 DNA reads TGTGCCAGCAGCCAGGGACAGGGAGAGAATCAGCCCCAGCATTTT. This gives the protein CASSQGQGENQPQHF. The full variable domain, its missing parts supplied by reference TRBV14 and TRBJ1-5, is EAGVTQFPSHSVIEKGQTVTLRCDPISGHDNLYWYRRVMGKEIKFLLHFVKESKQDESGMPNNRFLAERTGGTYSTLKVQPAELEDSGVYFCASSQGQGENQPQHFGDGTRLSIL.

The chain uses TRBV12-3 or TRBV12-4 and TRBJ2-4, with TRBD1 as a possible D gene (6 bases). This CDR3 has 15 amino acids. V lost 5 bases and J 0 bases, leaving 11 bases between the germline ends. The CDR3 is CASSPGQLAKNIQYF. The CDR3 DNA sequence: TGTGCCAGCAGTCCAGGACAGCTAGCCAAAAACATTCAGTACTTC.

This clonotype has only one observation. This sequence joins TRBV6-6 and TRBJ2-3; D might be TRBD2 (7 bases). Germline V CDR1 and CDR2: MNHNY, SVGAGI (reference sequence). Trimming pared 2 bases from V and 2 bases from J, leaving 11 bases between. The CDR3 consists of 15 residues. The CDR3 is CASSYRRGLTDTQYF. In DNA, the CDR3 is TGTGCCAGCAGTTACCGGCGGGGGCTCACAGATACGCAGTATTTT.

This clonotype appeared a few times. The V and J genes are TRBV7-2 and TRBJ2-7; TRBD1 agrees at 7 bases. Matching the DNA end better, TRBJ2-5 makes the J call doubtful. The CDR3 totals 13 residues. The germline V gene has CDR1 SGHTA and CDR2 FQGNSA. CDR3 in amino acids: CASRRQGRETQYF. The CDR3 nucleotides read TGTGCCAGCAGGAGACAGGGACGAGAGACCCAGTACTTC.

This clonotype appeared a few times. This chain links TRBV4-1 with TRBJ2-1, with D perhaps assigned TRBD1 or TRBD2 (7 bases each). The CDR3 has 13 amino acids. From germline, CDR1 is MGHRA and CDR2 YSYEKL. The ends were cut back, 4 bases at V and 13 bases at J, with 17 bases in the middle. The CDR3 nucleotides are TGCGCCAGCAGCCTTATCAGGGGGGGGCTCCAGTTCTTC. It encodes CASSLIRGGLQFF.